The rows below give T cell receptor beta chains drawn from one sample of a study of PD-L1 blockade in urothelial cancer. Assay used: immunoSEQ multiplex PCR; TCRdb lists only in-frame clones, some missing. The data contain about 39,000 clones, approximately 80% of them singletons. The specimen comprised PBMCs, sampled around atezolizumab (anti-PD-L1) treatment. The receptors originated from a man aged 40-50 years with urothelial cancer. CDR3s include the opening cysteine and the closing phenylalanine or tryptophan. The D gene is left open where the match is weak. Only part of the rows carry a size: once, few, many, or a class if the clone is expanded.

V gene	D gene	J gene	clone size	CDR3 DNA	CDR3 protein
TRBV2	NA	TRBJ1-4	NA	TGTGCCAGCGGGAACGGGATTCCGTCTGAACTGTTTTTT	CASGNGIPSELFF
TRBV5-1	NA	TRBJ2-5	NA	TGCGCCAGCAGCACCCTACCCTGGGAGACCCAGTACTTC	CASSTLPWETQYF
TRBV6-1	NA	TRBJ1-1	NA	TGTGCCAGCAGTGAAAAGGTGGCCAGGCGAGCTTTCTTT	CASSEKVARRAFF
TRBV27	TRBD2	TRBJ2-7	NA	TGTGCCAGCAGCCGCCCCCCGGTAGGGCTAGCGGGGTCCTACGAGCAGTACTTC	CASSRPPVGLAGSYEQYF
TRBV27	NA	TRBJ2-7	NA	TGTGCCAGCAGTCCCTCCTACCCCTACGAGCAGTACTTC	CASSPSYPYEQYF
TRBV5-6	NA	TRBJ1-1	once	TGTGCCAGCAGGTACCGGGCGGGGGACACTGAAGCTTTCTTT	CASRYRAGDTEAFF
TRBV19	NA	TRBJ1-2	once	TGTGCCAGTAGTCCGACAGGCACCAGCTATGGCTACACCTTC	CASSPTGTSYGYTF
TRBV28	TRBD2	TRBJ2-7	NA	TGTGCCAGCAGCCTTTCGACCTTCGGACTAGCGGGAATTGGCCACGAGCAGTACTTC	CASSLSTFGLAGIGHEQYF
TRBV7-9	TRBD1	TRBJ2-6	NA	TGTGCCAGCAGCCCGAGGACAGGGTTTGCTGGGGCCAACGTCCTGACTTTC	CASSPRTGFAGANVLTF
TRBV11-3	NA	TRBJ2-2	NA	TGTGCCAGCAGCTTAGATCTAACCCCCCACACCGGGGAGCTGTTTTTT	CASSLDLTPHTGELFF
TRBV19	TRBD2	TRBJ2-7	NA	TGTGCCAGTAGTTCCCGGGGGGACCCCCAGTACTTC	CASSSRGDPQYF
TRBV28	NA	TRBJ1-5	NA	TGTGCCAGCAGTTTAGGAGGGGTTCAGCCCCAGCATTTT	CASSLGGVQPQHF
TRBV28	TRBD2	TRBJ2-1	NA	TGTGCCAGCAGTTTAAGAGGCGGGAGAGGAAATGAGCAGTTCTTC	CASSLRGGRGNEQFF
TRBV28	TRBD2	TRBJ2-4	NA	TGTGCCAGCAGTCTGAGCGGGAGGGCCTCAATGAAAAACATTCAGTACTTC	CASSLSGRASMKNIQYF
TRBV27	NA	TRBJ1-1	NA	TGTGCCAGCAGTTCCCGGGAGGACACTGAAGCTTTCTTT	CASSSREDTEAFF
TRBV19	NA	TRBJ2-6	NA	TGTGCCAGTTCGGGGGACTCTGGGGCCAACGTCCTGACTTTC	CASSGDSGANVLTF
TRBV5-1	TRBD2	TRBJ2-2	NA	TGCGCCAGCAGCGCCCAACTAGCGGGAGTTGCCGGGGAGCTGTTTTTT	CASSAQLAGVAGELFF
TRBV7-9	NA	TRBJ2-1	once	TGTGCCAGCAGCCCAAGAGCGGCAACCCTGGATGGTGAGCAGTTCTTC	CASSPRAATLDGEQFF
TRBV2	TRBD1	TRBJ1-5	NA	TGTGCCAGCGGGCTAGGACAGGGCAATCAGCCCCAGCATTTT	CASGLGQGNQPQHF
TRBV6-5	NA	TRBJ2-3	NA	TGTGCCAGCAGTTTGGGCAGCACAGATACGCAGTATTTT	CASSLGSTDTQYF
TRBV7-9	TRBD2	TRBJ2-7	NA	TGTGCCAGCAGCCGGAGCGGGAGCTCCTACGAGCAGTACTTC	CASSRSGSSYEQYF
TRBV4-2	NA	TRBJ1-2	once	TGTGCCAGCAGCCAAGACTCCCCGGCAGGGGTCTATGGCTACACCTTC	CASSQDSPAGVYGYTF
TRBV27	TRBD2	TRBJ2-1	NA	TGTGCCAGCAGTTTTTTGTCTAGCGGAAAATACAATGAGCAGTTCTTC	CASSFLSSGKYNEQFF
TRBV2	TRBD1	TRBJ1-5	NA	TGTGCCAGCAGGTTTGATCAGGGGGTCAATCAGCCCCAGCATTTT	CASRFDQGVNQPQHF
TRBV2	TRBD1	TRBJ2-2	NA	TGTGCCAGCATCGACAGGGGGGGCACCGGGGAGCTGTTTTTT	CASIDRGGTGELFF
TRBV4-3	NA	TRBJ2-5	NA	TGCGCCAGCAGCCGATCAAAAACCGGGACAACAGAAGAGACCCAGTACTTC	CASSRSKTGTTEETQYF
TRBV7-2	TRBD1	TRBJ2-3	few	TGTGCCAGCATACGGGACAGGGGAGGCACAGATACGCAGTATTTT	CASIRDRGGTDTQYF
TRBV6-5	TRBD1	TRBJ2-7	NA	TGTGCCAGCAGTCCGACAGGGTCCCACTCCTACGAGCAGTACTTC	CASSPTGSHSYEQYF
TRBV5-6	NA	TRBJ2-1	NA	TGTGCCAGCAGCTTGGCGGGGGCCTACAATGAGCAGTTCTTC	CASSLAGAYNEQFF
TRBV30	NA	TRBJ2-7	NA	TGTGCCTGGAGTCGTCAGTTTGACGAGCAGTACTTC	CAWSRQFDEQYF
TRBV7-6	NA	TRBJ2-5	NA	TGTGCCAGCAGCTTCCAGGTGGCAAAAGAGACCCAGTACTTC	CASSFQVAKETQYF
TRBV18	TRBD2	TRBJ2-1	NA	TGTGCCAGCTCACCGGGACTAGCGGGAAGGAATGAGCAGTTCTTC	CASSPGLAGRNEQFF
TRBV11-1	TRBD2	TRBJ2-7	NA	TGTGCCAGCAGCCCCATAGCGGGAGAGGTCGAGCAGTACTTC	CASSPIAGEVEQYF
TRBV7-3	TRBD1	TRBJ2-4	NA	TGTGCCAGCAGCTCGGACAGGGGAGCCAAAAACATTCAGTACTTC	CASSSDRGAKNIQYF
TRBV10-3	TRBD2	TRBJ2-1	NA	TGTGCCATCAGTGAGTCTGGGCGTAACCTAGCGGGAGTAAGGGGCAATGAGCAGTTCTTC	CAISESGRNLAGVRGNEQFF
TRBV9	NA	TRBJ2-2	NA	TGTGCCAGCAGCTCCCCTAACATAGCGGCTGACACCGGGGAGCTGTTTTTT	CASSSPNIAADTGELFF
TRBV7-8	NA	TRBJ1-1	NA	TGTGCCAGCAGCCCCCTGTGGGCACAAGCTTTCTTT	CASSPLWAQAFF
TRBV19	NA	TRBJ2-2	NA	TGTGCCAGTAGTTTCCGGGCCCAGGGCGGCACCGGGGAGCTGTTTTTT	CASSFRAQGGTGELFF
TRBV30	TRBD2	TRBJ2-7	NA	TGTGCCTGGAGTCCCGGGACTAGCGGTGAGCAGTACTTC	CAWSPGTSGEQYF
TRBV19	NA	TRBJ2-6	once	TGTGCCAGTACAGGGCTTCGGGCCAACGTCCTGACTTTC	CASTGLRANVLTF
TRBV2	NA	TRBJ2-7	NA	TGTGCCAGCAGTGAATGGGACTTCGGGCAGTACTTC	CASSEWDFGQYF